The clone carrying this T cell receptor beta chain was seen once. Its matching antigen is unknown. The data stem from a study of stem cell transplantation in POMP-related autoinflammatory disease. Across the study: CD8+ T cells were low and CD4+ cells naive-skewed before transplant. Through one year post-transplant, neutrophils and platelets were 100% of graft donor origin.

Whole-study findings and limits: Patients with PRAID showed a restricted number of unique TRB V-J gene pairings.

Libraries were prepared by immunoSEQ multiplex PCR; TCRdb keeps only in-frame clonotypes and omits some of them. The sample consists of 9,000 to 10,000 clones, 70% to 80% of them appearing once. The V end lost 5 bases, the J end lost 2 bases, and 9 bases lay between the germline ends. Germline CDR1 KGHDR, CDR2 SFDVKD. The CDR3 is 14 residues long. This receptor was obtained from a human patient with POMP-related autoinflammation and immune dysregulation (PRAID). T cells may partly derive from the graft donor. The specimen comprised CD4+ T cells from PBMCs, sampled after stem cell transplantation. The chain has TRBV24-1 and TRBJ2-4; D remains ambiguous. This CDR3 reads CATSARNSKNIQYF. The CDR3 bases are TGTGCCACCAGTGCCAGGAACTCCAAAAACATTCAGTACTTC.